The T cell receptor (beta chain) described here comes from a study of blood T cell repertoires in COVID-19. Study background: Samples of COVID-19 (acute and convalescent) were obtained from the United States, Italy and Spain. Sources were T cells, B-cell-depleted T cells, or PBMCs; the material itself was cDNA or gDNA.

Germline-derived CDR1 and CDR2 are MNHEY and SMNVEV (reference sequence). This CDR3 has 15 amino acids. V lost 2 bases and J 5 bases, leaving 10 bases between the germline ends. In the original processing: Quantification of nucleated cells was approximated via reference gene primer amplification. The protocol was immunoSEQ multiplex PCR, while the TCRdb copy is restricted to in-frame clones and leaves out a portion. V, J and clone size were drawn from that table, and D and trimming were deduced from the DNA. The sample lists 150,000 to 200,000 clones, around 81% occurring once. The chain employs TRBV27 and TRBJ1-6; the D gene is possibly TRBD1 (5 bases). The sequencing sample was made of peripheral blood. The TCR was taken from a man between 60 and 75 years old with active or convalescent COVID-19. The CDR3 coding sequence is TGTGCCAGCAGTTTACGGACGGGGGATAATTCACCCCTCCACTTT. It encodes CASSLRTGDNSPLHF.